The 21 T cell receptor beta chains in this list originate from one sample, sequenced in a study of beta chain features in type 1 diabetes. Whole-study findings and limits: When Type 1 diabetes patients were examined, their TCRB CDR3s proved moderately but significantly shorter in all four CD4+ subsets.

All of the isolated RNA was reverse transcribed, so expressed TCRB transcripts were sequenced. Sequenced by immunoSEQ multiplex PCR; TCRdb stores in-frame clones only, minus some. The repertoire holds tens of thousands of clones, with about 70% as singletons. These receptors' targets are unknown. Sequenced: stem cell memory CD4+ T cells from blood. The receptor set was obtained from a woman between 40 and 55 years old with type 1 diabetes.

The chain carries TRBV2 and TRBJ2-1; perhaps TRBD1 as D (5 bases). V dropped 5 bases and J dropped 8 bases, with 13 bases sitting between them. Germline V gene data show CDR1 as SNHLY and CDR2 as FYNNEI. This CDR3 contains 13 residues. The CDR3 protein is CASSPTALDEQFF. In nucleotides, the CDR3 is TGTGCCAGCAGTCCGACAGCTCTCGATGAGCAGTTCTTC.

V gene TRBV11-1 combines with J gene TRBJ2-1; D may be TRBD2 (5 bases). Germline V gives CDR1 SGHAT, CDR2 FQDESV (reference sequence). The CDR3 runs to 11 residues. V was shortened by 1 base and J by 15 bases, with 10 bases between the two germline ends. This CDR3 reads CASSLDGGLFF. The CDR3 nucleotides are TGTGCCAGCAGCTTAGATGGCGGACTGTTCTTC.

This clone occurred a few times. The V call is TRBV28, the J call TRBJ2-3; 7 nucleotides align to TRBD2. The CDR3 consists of 15 residues. The germline CDR1 and CDR2 sequences are MDHEN and SYDVKM. With 3 bases clipped from V and 1 base from J, the junction kept 4 bases outside the gene matches. In DNA form, the CDR3 reads TGTGCCAGCAGTTTTGGGGCGGGGGGCACAGATACGCAGTATTTT. This translates into CASSFGAGGTDTQYF.

The chain uses TRBV5-1 and TRBJ2-1, with D maybe TRBD2 (5 bases). V was cut by 0 bases and J by 7 bases, with 11 bases left in between. There are 14 residues in the CDR3. Germline V gives CDR1 SGHRS, CDR2 YFSETQ. The CDR3 coding sequence is TGCGCCAGCAGCTTGGGTGGGGAGCCTAATGAGCAGTTCTTC. The encoded protein is CASSLGGEPNEQFF.

CDR3: CASSPGQGADTEAFF. Written as DNA, the CDR3 is TGTGCCAGCAGCCCCGGACAGGGGGCGGACACTGAAGCTTTCTTT. The chain is built from TRBV28 and TRBJ1-1; TRBD1 agrees at 11 bases. This CDR3 spans 15 amino acids. Unmatched junction bases numbered 6, after V lost 6 bases and J lost 3 bases. The V gene's germline CDR1 is MDHEN and CDR2 SYDVKM. Together with reference TRBV28 and TRBJ1-1, the CDR3 gives the full variable domain: DVKVTQSSRYLVKRTGEKVFLECVQDMDHENMFWYRQDPGLGLRLIYFSYDVKMKEKGDIPEGYSVSREKKERFSLILESASTNQTSMYLCASSPGQGADTEAFFGQGTRLTVV.

This clone was counted between two and nine times. The gene calls are TRBV27 and TRBJ1-5, with D hard to call. Trimming pared 3 bases from V and 4 bases from J, leaving 10 bases between. The germline V gene has CDR1 MNHEY and CDR2 SMNVEV (reference sequence). This CDR3 spans 14 amino acids. The CDR3 region is CASSFVPENQPQHF. In DNA form, the CDR3 reads TGTGCCAGCAGTTTCGTTCCGGAGAATCAGCCCCAGCATTTT.

The chain has TRBV7-2 and TRBJ2-1; tentatively, D is TRBD2 (6 bases). The CDR3 extends over 15 amino acids. The germline V gene has CDR1 SGHTA and CDR2 FQGNSA. Between the trimmed V and J ends, which lost 3 bases and 2 bases, there was a span of 11 bases. The CDR3 sequence: CASSFGSNTYNEQFF. The DNA of the CDR3 is TGTGCCAGCAGCTTCGGGAGTAACACCTACAATGAGCAGTTCTTC.

This rearrangement joins TRBV10-3 to TRBJ2-5; possible D gene TRBD2, 6 bases. The CDR3 loop spans 12 amino acids. Germline CDR1 is ENHRY and CDR2 is SYGVKD. V gave up 0 bases and J gave up 14 bases, with 13 bases separating them. The CDR3, as DNA: TGTGCCATCAGTGAGTCGAGACTAGAATTCTACTTC. Translating gives CAISESRLEFYF.

This clone was seen a handful of times. The rearrangement uses TRBV18 and TRBJ2-3; TRBD2 aligns across 8 bases. With 0 bases clipped from V and 5 bases from J, the junction kept 13 bases outside the gene matches. CDR3 length equals 18 residues. Germline V gives CDR1 KGHSH, CDR2 LQKENI. CDR3 in DNA: TGTGCCAGCTCACCACCAAGCCTAGCGGGCCCAAAGCGAGATACGCAGTATTTT. Protein product: CASSPPSLAGPKRDTQYF.

This clone was counted only a few times. The rearrangement links TRBV7-8 to TRBJ1-5; possible D gene TRBD1, 6 bases. The CDR3 length is 14 residues. V lost 2 bases, J lost 9 bases, and 14 bases lay in between. The germline V gene has CDR1 SGHVS and CDR2 FQNEAQ. Here the CDR3 reads CASSLTGGWGPQHF. CDR3 DNA: TGTGCCAGCAGCTTAACGGGGGGCTGGGGGCCCCAGCATTTT.

The chain joins TRBV18 to TRBJ2-1; 10 bases map to TRBD1. Per germline, CDR1 KGHSH and CDR2 LQKENI. V was clipped by 4 bases and J by 3 bases; unmatched bases: 3. This CDR3 comprises 15 residues. In DNA, the CDR3 is TGTGCCAGCTCACTTGGACAGGGGGGCTACAATGAGCAGTTCTTC. Encoded protein: CASSLGQGGYNEQFF.

This chain connects TRBV7-2 to TRBJ2-5; 10 bases fit TRBD2. CDR3 length equals 16 residues. Germline CDR1 and CDR2: SGHTA and FQGNSA. The V gene end was trimmed by 5 bases and the J gene end by 7 bases; junction bases not matched to a gene: 13. CDR3 loop: CASSPRDSGGRGTQYF. CDR3 sequence (DNA): TGTGCCAGCAGCCCCCGTGATAGCGGGGGGCGGGGGACCCAGTACTTC.

The V gene is TRBV11-2, the J gene TRBJ2-7; D is perhaps TRBD1 (6 bases). The germline V and J ends were trimmed by 5 bases and 6 bases, with 17 bases remaining between them. Per the germline V gene, CDR1 is SGHAT and CDR2 is FQNNGV. This CDR3 has 14 residues. The CDR3 DNA reads as TGTGCCAGCAGCAACAGATTACAGGGAGCCGAGCAGTACTTC. This codes for CASSNRLQGAEQYF.

This clone was seen only a few times. V and J are TRBV7-2 and TRBJ2-1; 9 bases line up with TRBD1. The CDR3 covers 15 residues. The V and J ends lost 2 bases and 7 bases, in that order; junction bases with no gene match: 6. Germline V gives CDR1 SGHTA, CDR2 FQGNSA. The CDR3 region has the DNA TGTGCCAGCAGCTTAACAGGGGGCCTTAGGAATGAGCAGTTCTTC. Encoded protein: CASSLTGGLRNEQFF.

The V call is TRBV5-4, the J call TRBJ2-1; D is perhaps TRBD1 (6 bases). Trimming left V 2 bases short and J 2 bases short, with 8 bases between. The CDR3 consists of 14 residues. Germline V gives CDR1 SGHNT, CDR2 YYREEE (reference sequence). The CDR3 nucleotides read TGTGCCAGCAGCTTCAGGGGTGCCTACAATGAGCAGTTCTTC. This translates into CASSFRGAYNEQFF. Supplemented by reference TRBV5-4 and TRBJ2-1, the full variable domain reads ETGVTQSPTHLIKTRGQQVTLRCSSQSGHNTVSWYQQALGQGPQFIFQYYREEENGRGNFPPRFSGLQFPNYSSELNVNALELDDSALYLCASSFRGAYNEQFFGPGTRLTVL.

This chain connects TRBV5-1 to TRBJ2-1; the match to TRBD2 covers 11 bases. Germline CDR1 is SGHRS and CDR2 is YFSETQ. Trimming cost V 4 bases and J 3 bases; bases outside gene matches: 6. The length of the CDR3 is 16 residues. Here the CDR3 DNA reads TGCGCCAGCAGCCAGGGGACTAGCGGAAACTACAATGAGCAGTTCTTC. Its protein is CASSQGTSGNYNEQFF. The full variable domain, in which reference TRBV5-1 and TRBJ2-1 provide the parts outside the CDR3, is KAGVTQTPRYLIKTRGQQVTLSCSPISGHRSVSWYQQTPGQGLQFLFEYFSETQRNKGNFPGRFSGRQFSNSRSEMNVSTLELGDSALYLCASSQGTSGNYNEQFFGPGTRLTVL.

CDR3 loop: CASSQDIGGNYGYTF. CDR3 nucleotides: TGCGCCAGCAGCCAAGATATCGGCGGCAACTATGGCTACACCTTC. This rearrangement joins TRBV4-3 to TRBJ1-2, with D unclear. This CDR3 has 15 amino acids. CDR1 and CDR2 (germline): LGHNA, YSLEER. V lost 0 bases and J lost 2, with 10 bases in between.

The V call is TRBV4-1, the J call TRBJ1-2, with 8 bases aligning to TRBD1. CDR3 length: 16 residues. CDR1 MGHRA and CDR2 YSYEKL come from the germline V gene. The junction had 8 bases not matched to a gene; V was cut back by 3 bases and J by 2 bases. CDR3 protein: CASSQRTGTGNYGYTF. As DNA, the CDR3 is TGCGCCAGCAGCCAGAGGACCGGGACAGGAAACTATGGCTACACCTTC.

The table lists this clone with a few counts. CDR3 protein: CASSLSGAYEQYF. Written as DNA, the CDR3 is TGTGCCAGCAGTTTATCCGGGGCCTACGAGCAGTACTTC. The gene calls are TRBV28 and TRBJ2-7; TRBD2 is a possible D gene (5 bases). V shed 1 base and J shed 2 bases, with 6 bases lying between them. The germline V gene encodes CDR1 MDHEN and CDR2 SYDVKM. This CDR3 contains 13 residues.

The CDR3 DNA sequence: TGTGCCAGCAGTTTGGCAGGGGCGAACACTGAAGCTTTCTTT. This translates into CASSLAGANTEAFF. This chain joins TRBV27 and TRBJ1-1; TRBD1 is a possible D gene (6 bases). The CDR3 is made up of 14 amino acids. Germline CDR1 and CDR2: MNHEY and SMNVEV (reference sequence). V lost 3 bases, J lost 1 base, and 9 bases lay in between.

This chain joins TRBV7-2 and TRBJ2-5; tentatively, D is TRBD1 (5 bases). The length of the CDR3 is 15 residues. With 5 bases removed from V and 1 base from J, the gap between germline ends came to 14 bases. The germline gives CDR1 SGHTA, CDR2 FQGNSA. In DNA, the CDR3 is TGTGCCAGCAGCAAAAACTCAGGGTTCCAAGAGACCCAGTACTTC. Protein sequence: CASSKNSGFQETQYF.